This TCR beta chain was retrieved from a study of T cell responses to AZD1222 COVID-19 vaccine. Study outcomes and limitations: Nearly half of spike-specific TCRs reportedly target unmutated variant regions. Spike-spanning, vaccine-associated CD4 TCRs were dominant at 160-218 and 743-854. It should be noted that donors were predominantly white British and more often female, and clonal diversity was possibly underestimated.

Notes on this clone: The antigen is not known.

The protocol was immunoSEQ multiplex PCR, while the TCRdb copy is restricted to in-frame clones and leaves out a portion. The sample shows fewer than 150,000 clones, about 91% of them seen only once. CDR1 and CDR2 from the germline V gene are LNHNV and YYDKDF (reference sequence). This CDR3 has 15 residues. The J segment lost 4 bases and the V segment lost 1 base, leaving 5 bases of the junction unmatched. The TCR was taken from an adult in good health. This chain links TRBV15 with TRBJ2-7; 9 nucleotides agree with TRBD2. The specimen was peripheral blood, collected on day 0 of AZD1222 vaccination. In DNA, the CDR3 is TGTGCCACCAGCAGAGGGGGACTAGCAGGGTACGAGCAGTACTTC. Its protein is CATSRGGLAGYEQYF.